These 4 T cell receptor beta chains were sequenced from one sample in a study of shared T cell receptors in the human thymus. Measured with immunoSEQ multiplex PCR; TCRdb has only the in-frame clones, and not every one. Of some 640,000 clones in the sample, roughly 86% were seen once. This sample was shared with a second study, whose subject was human thymus T cells.

Sequenced input: thymocytes. The receptors stem from a boy in the first two years of life with a congenital heart defect.

In DNA, the CDR3 is TGTGCCTGGAGATGGGGGGACTCCTATAATTCACCCCTCCACTTT. Translated, it gives CAWRWGDSYNSPLHF. This chain links TRBV30 with TRBJ1-6, with a weak D call TRBD1 (5 bases). The CDR3 length is 15 residues. The germline V gene encodes CDR1 GTSNPN and CDR2 SVGIG (reference sequence). The V end was cut by 3 bases, the J end by 0 bases, with 9 bases between.

This clone was counted between two and nine times. The gene calls are TRBV18 and TRBJ1-2, with a tentative D call TRBD1 (5 bases). The CDR3 is 12 amino acids. The V end lost 3 bases, the J end lost 8 bases, and 10 bases lay between the germline ends. Germline CDR1 and CDR2: KGHSH and LQKENI. The CDR3 DNA reads TGTGCCAGCTCACCGGAAAGGGGCGGCTACACCTTC. Protein sequence: CASSPERGGYTF.

This sequence joins TRBV15 and TRBJ2-3; 11 nucleotides match TRBD1. Trimming removed 3 bases from V and 5 bases from J; junction bases left unmatched: 4. The CDR3 runs 15 residues. Looked up from germline, CDR1 is LNHNV and CDR2 is YYDKDF (reference sequence). The CDR3 DNA reads as TGTGCCACCAGCAGGGACAGGGGGCCGAGAGATACGCAGTATTTT. Encoded protein: CATSRDRGPRDTQYF.

Here the CDR3 DNA reads TGTGCCAGCAGCTTACGGAGCTACCGGATCATGAACACTGAAGCTTTCTTT. Its protein product is CASSLRSYRIMNTEAFF. V usage is TRBV7-9 and J usage is TRBJ1-1; D is uncertain. V was trimmed by 2 bases and J by 0 bases, leaving 16 bases between them. The CDR3 covers 17 residues. Germline CDR1 reads SEHNR; CDR2 reads FQNEAQ (reference sequence).